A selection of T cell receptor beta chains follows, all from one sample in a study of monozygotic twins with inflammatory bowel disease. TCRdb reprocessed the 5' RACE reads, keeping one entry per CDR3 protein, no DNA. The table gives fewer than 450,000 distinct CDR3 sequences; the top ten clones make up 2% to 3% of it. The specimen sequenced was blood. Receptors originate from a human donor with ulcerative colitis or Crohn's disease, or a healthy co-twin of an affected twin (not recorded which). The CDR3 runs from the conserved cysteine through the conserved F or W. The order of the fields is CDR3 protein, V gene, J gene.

CDR3 protein: CASSVGLAGDYEQYF
V gene: TRBV9
J gene: TRBJ2-7

CDR3 protein: CASSQESLAGIAGELFF
V gene: TRBV3-1
J gene: TRBJ2-2

CDR3 protein: CASRTVSQGKRNQPQHF
V gene: TRBV27
J gene: TRBJ1-5

CDR3 protein: CSVGQKNTGELFF
V gene: TRBV29-1
J gene: TRBJ2-2

CDR3 protein: CASSQPRQAFYEQYF
V gene: TRBV4-1
J gene: TRBJ2-7

CDR3 protein: CASSLWTGDEKLFF
V gene: TRBV5-1
J gene: TRBJ1-4

CDR3 protein: CASSQDRGVENQPQHF
V gene: TRBV4-3
J gene: TRBJ1-5

CDR3 protein: CASSLRTGGGYTF
V gene: TRBV6-2/TRBV6-3
J gene: TRBJ1-2

CDR3 protein: CSANEYYERYF
V gene: TRBV20-1
J gene: TRBJ2-7

CDR3 protein: CASSEEPALTEQFF
V gene: TRBV6-1
J gene: TRBJ2-1

CDR3 protein: CASSEALYGGRYEQYF
V gene: TRBV6-1
J gene: TRBJ2-7

CDR3 protein: CASSLGQHLAKNIQYF
V gene: TRBV5-1
J gene: TRBJ2-4

CDR3 protein: CASSSYPTGTGYNEQFF
V gene: TRBV7-3
J gene: TRBJ2-1

CDR3 protein: CASSPWGTTYEQYF
V gene: TRBV18
J gene: TRBJ2-7

CDR3 protein: CAWTYAAWNTEAFF
V gene: TRBV30
J gene: TRBJ1-1

CDR3 protein: CASSLPGPLSYEQYF
V gene: TRBV6-2/TRBV6-3
J gene: TRBJ2-7

CDR3 protein: CASSLAGGQSTGELFF
V gene: TRBV6-2/TRBV6-3
J gene: TRBJ2-2

CDR3 protein: CASSPTGQGGEQYF
V gene: TRBV6-1
J gene: TRBJ2-7

CDR3 protein: CASSQSRGSALYEQYF
V gene: TRBV23-1
J gene: TRBJ2-7

CDR3 protein: CASSSRENYGYTF
V gene: TRBV5-5
J gene: TRBJ1-2